This TCR beta chain was captured by sequencing in a study of early T cells in non-severe SARS-CoV-2 infection. Turning to the study itself: The sequenced material was bulk RNA from unsorted whole blood, and its chains were unpaired.

This clonotype has just a few counts. The germline V gene encodes CDR1 MNHEY and CDR2 SMNVEV (reference sequence). This CDR3 comprises 15 residues. V lost 4 bases and J 4 bases, leaving 11 bases between the germline ends. The TCR library protocol was used to attach unique molecular identifiers. These identifiers were attached to individual cDNA molecules. TCRdb re-called the 5' RACE reads with MiXCR, one entry per CDR3 protein. Of 90,000 to 130,000 distinct CDR3 sequences in the sample, 10% to 15% are singletons; the top ten hold 3.5% to 4%. Here the sequenced sample was whole blood, taken at baseline. The receptor was derived from an adult who was a healthcare worker with PCR-confirmed SARS-CoV-2 infection or an uninfected control (not recorded which). This chain connects TRBV27 to TRBJ1-6; tentatively, D is TRBD1 (5 bases). CDR3 residues: CASSSYGGYNSPLHF. The CDR3 bases are TGTGCCAGCAGTTCGTATGGGGGTTATAATTCACCCCTCCACTTT.